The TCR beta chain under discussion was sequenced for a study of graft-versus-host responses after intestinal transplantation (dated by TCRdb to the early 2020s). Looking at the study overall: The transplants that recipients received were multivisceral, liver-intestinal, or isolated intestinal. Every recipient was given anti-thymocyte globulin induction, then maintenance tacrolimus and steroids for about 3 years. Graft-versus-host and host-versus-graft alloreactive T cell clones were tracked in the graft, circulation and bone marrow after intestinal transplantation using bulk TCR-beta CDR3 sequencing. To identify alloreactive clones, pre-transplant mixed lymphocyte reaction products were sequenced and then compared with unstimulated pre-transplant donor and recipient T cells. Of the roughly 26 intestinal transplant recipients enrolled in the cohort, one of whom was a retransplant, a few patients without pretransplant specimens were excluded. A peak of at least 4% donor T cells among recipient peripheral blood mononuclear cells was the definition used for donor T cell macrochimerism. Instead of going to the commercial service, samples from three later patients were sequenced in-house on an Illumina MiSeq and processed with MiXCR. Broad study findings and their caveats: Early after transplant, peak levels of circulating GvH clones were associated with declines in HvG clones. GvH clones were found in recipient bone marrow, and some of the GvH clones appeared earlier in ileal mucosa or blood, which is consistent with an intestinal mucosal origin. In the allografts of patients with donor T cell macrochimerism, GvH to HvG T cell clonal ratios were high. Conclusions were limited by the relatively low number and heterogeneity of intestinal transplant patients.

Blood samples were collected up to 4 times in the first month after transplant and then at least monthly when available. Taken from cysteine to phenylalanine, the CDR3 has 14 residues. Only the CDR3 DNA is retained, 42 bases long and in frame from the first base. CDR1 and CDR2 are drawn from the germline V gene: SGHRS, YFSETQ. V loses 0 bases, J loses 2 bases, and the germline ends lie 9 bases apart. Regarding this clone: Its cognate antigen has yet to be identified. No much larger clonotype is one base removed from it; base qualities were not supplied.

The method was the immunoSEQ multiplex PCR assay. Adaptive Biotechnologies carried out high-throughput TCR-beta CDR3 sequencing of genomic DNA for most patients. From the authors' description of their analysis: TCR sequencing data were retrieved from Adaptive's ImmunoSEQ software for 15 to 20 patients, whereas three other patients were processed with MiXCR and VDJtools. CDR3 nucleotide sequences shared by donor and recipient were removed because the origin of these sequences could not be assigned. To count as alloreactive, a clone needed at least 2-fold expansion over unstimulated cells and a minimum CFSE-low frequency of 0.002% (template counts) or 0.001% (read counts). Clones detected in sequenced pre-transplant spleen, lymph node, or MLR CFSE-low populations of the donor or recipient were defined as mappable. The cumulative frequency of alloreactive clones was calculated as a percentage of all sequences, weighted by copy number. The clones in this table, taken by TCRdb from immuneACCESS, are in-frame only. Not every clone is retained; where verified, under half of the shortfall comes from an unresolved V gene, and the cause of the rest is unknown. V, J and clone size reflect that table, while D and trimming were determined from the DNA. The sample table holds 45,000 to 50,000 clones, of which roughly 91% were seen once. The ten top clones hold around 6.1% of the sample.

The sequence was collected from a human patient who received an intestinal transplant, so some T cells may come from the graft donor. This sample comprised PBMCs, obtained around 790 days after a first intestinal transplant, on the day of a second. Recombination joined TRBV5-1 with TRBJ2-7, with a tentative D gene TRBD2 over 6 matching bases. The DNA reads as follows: TGCGCCAGCAGCTTGGGTAGCGGAGCCTACGAGCAGTACTTC. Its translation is CASSLGSGAYEQYF. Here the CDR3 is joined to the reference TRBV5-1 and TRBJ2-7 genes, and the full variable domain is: KAGVTQTPRYLIKTRGQQVTLSCSPISGHRSVSWYQQTPGQGLQFLFEYFSETQRNKGNFPGRFSGRQFSNSRSEMNVSTLELGDSALYLCASSLGSGAYEQYFGPGTRLTVT.